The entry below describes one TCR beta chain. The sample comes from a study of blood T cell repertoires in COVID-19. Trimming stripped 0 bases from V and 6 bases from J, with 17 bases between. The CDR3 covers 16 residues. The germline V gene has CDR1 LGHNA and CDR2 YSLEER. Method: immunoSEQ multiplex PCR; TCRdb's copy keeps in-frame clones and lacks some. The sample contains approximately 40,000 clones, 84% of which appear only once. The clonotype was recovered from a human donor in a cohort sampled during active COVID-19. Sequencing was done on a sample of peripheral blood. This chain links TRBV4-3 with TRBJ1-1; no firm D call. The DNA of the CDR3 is TGCGCCAGCAGCCAAGATCACTACAGCGGGCGGGCTGAAGCTTTCTTT. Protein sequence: CASSQDHYSGRAEAFF.